This T cell receptor (beta chain) was retrieved from a study of T cell responses to AZD1222 COVID-19 vaccine. Study-level points and caveats: Spike-wide coverage was observed for vaccine-associated CD4 TCRs, with dominant responses at 160-218 and 743-854. Reportedly, close to half of spike-specific TCRs are directed against unmutated variant regions.

A word on this clone: Its antigen remains unknown.

Measured with immunoSEQ multiplex PCR; TCRdb has only the in-frame clones, and not every one. This sample yields just under 90,000 clones, of which about 90% are seen a single time; approximately 10% belongs to the top ten. Germline loops: CDR1 MNHEY, CDR2 SVGAGI. This CDR3 spans 15 amino acids. Trimming took 6 bases from V and 5 from J; bases not matched to a gene: 8. The specimen comprised peripheral blood, sampled on day 0 of MenACWY control vaccination. The chain carries TRBV6-5 and TRBJ2-2; 8 bases fit TRBD1. The sequence was obtained from an adult in good health. CDR3 sequence reads: CASSPSRDRTGELFF. The CDR3 region has the DNA TGTGCCAGCAGCCCGTCCCGGGACAGGACCGGGGAGCTGTTTTTT.